This TCR beta chain stems from a study of human T cells and chemical hapten exposure. TCRdb passed the RACE reads through MiXCR, listing each CDR3 protein once. There are more than 250,000 distinct CDR3 sequences in the sample; roughly 7.4% occur only once, and less than 1.5% lies in the top ten. Time point defined: pre-sensitization, week 0. The treatment was: therapeutic diphenylcyclopropenone sensitization with weekly scalp DPC. CDR3 length: 14 amino acids. The V gene's germline CDR1 is SGHAT and CDR2 FQNNGV. V was clipped by 5 bases and J by 4 bases; unmatched bases: 7. This specimen was whole blood, taken in connection with sensitization to the hapten diphenylcyclopropenone (DPC). The chain uses TRBV11-2 and TRBJ2-5; 7 bases align to TRBD2. The receptor's source is a man aged 18 to 35 with alopecia areata. Some clones in this sample may be carry-over from other donors' samples. The CDR3 loop is CASSPGLDRETQYF. CDR3 nucleotides: TGTGCCAGCAGCCCTGGACTAGACAGAGAGACCCAGTACTTC.